This passage covers 10 T cell receptor beta chains from one sample sequenced in a study of cytomegalovirus exposure and HLA in healthy donors. The PCR made use of 60 Vbeta and 13 Jbeta primers. Sequenced by immunoSEQ multiplex PCR; TCRdb stores in-frame clones only, minus some. Among roughly 100,000 clones listed, around four fifths were seen once. The sample consisted of PBMCs. These receptors were obtained from a middle-aged woman in good health and CMV-seronegative.

This clone has only one observation. V gene TRBV11-2 combines with J gene TRBJ1-1; TRBD1 matches at 8 bases. Germline CDR1 SGHAT, CDR2 FQNNGV. Germline trimming cut 1 base from V and 4 bases from J; bases unmatched to any gene: 5. CDR3 size: 15 residues. The CDR3 sequence is CASSLGATGATEAFF. The CDR3 DNA reads as TGTGCCAGCAGCTTAGGGGCGACAGGGGCCACTGAAGCTTTCTTT. Full variable domain (outside the CDR3, taken from reference TRBV11-2 and TRBJ1-1): EAGVAQSPRYKIIEKRQSVAFWCNPISGHATLYWYQQILGQGPKLLIQFQNNGVVDDSQLPKDRFSAERLKGVDSTLKIQPAKLEDSAVYLCASSLGATGATEAFFGQGTRLTVV.

The chain couples TRBV4-3 to TRBJ1-1, with 8 positions matching TRBD1. This CDR3 is 15 amino acids long. Per germline, CDR1 LGHNA and CDR2 YSLEER. V gave up 4 bases and J gave up 5 bases; unmatched junction bases: 9. The CDR3 reads CASSLIDRGVTEAFF. The CDR3, as DNA: TGCGCCAGCAGCCTAATTGACAGGGGTGTTACTGAAGCTTTCTTT.

This chain connects TRBV19 to TRBJ1-1, with no clear D. This CDR3 is 16 amino acids long. Germline loops: CDR1 LNHDA, CDR2 SQIVND (reference sequence). The V end lost 5 bases, the J end lost 5 bases, and 21 bases lay between the germline ends. For the CDR3, the DNA is TGTGCCAGTAGTTCCCCGGGGAGCCCCGGTGGGACTGAAGCTTTCTTT. Translation: CASSSPGSPGGTEAFF.

This clone showed up just a few times. This sequence joins TRBV10-2 and TRBJ1-5; TRBD1 matches at 7 bases. CDR3 length: 15 residues. V gave up 0 bases and J gave up 5 bases; unmatched junction bases: 4. CDR1 is WSHSY, CDR2 SAAADI, per germline. CDR3 in amino acids: CASSESWDSYQPQHF. In DNA form, the CDR3 reads TGCGCCAGCAGTGAGTCGTGGGACAGTTATCAGCCCCAGCATTTT.

This clone was observed a few times. This chain links TRBV21-1 with TRBJ2-3; TRBD2 is the table's D call and was not checked against the DNA. TRBV21-1 is shown as a pseudogene. The CDR3 length is 22 residues. CDR3 loop: CASSKVLVNPGLAGGGTDTQYF. The CDR3 DNA reads as TGTGCCAGCAGCAAAGTTCTTGTTAACCCGGGACTAGCGGGGGGCGGCACAGATACGCAGTATTTT.

V and J are TRBV7-7 and TRBJ2-2; TRBD2 matches 13 bases. Germline CDR1 and CDR2: SSHAT and FNYEAQ (reference sequence). The CDR3 is 16 amino acids. With V trimmed by 5 bases and J by 7 bases, 7 bases remained unmatched. In DNA, the CDR3 is TGTGCCAGCAGCCCCACTAGCGGGGGGGCCGTCGGGGAGCTGTTTTTT. Its protein product is CASSPTSGGAVGELFF.

This chain connects TRBV30 to TRBJ2-5, with TRBD2 identical over 7 bases. The J call is doubtful: the DNA matches TRBJ2-7 better. From germline, CDR1 is GTSNPN and CDR2 SVGIG (reference sequence). This CDR3 comprises 12 residues. CDR3: CAWTSGLYEQYF. The DNA for the CDR3 is TGTGCCTGGACTAGCGGCTTATACGAGCAGTACTTC.

This clone was found once. This sequence joins TRBV7-8 and TRBJ1-1; 7 positions match TRBD1. V trimming: 0 bases; J trimming: 9 bases; junction bases outside the gene matches: 4. The germline CDR1 and CDR2 sequences are SGHVS and FQNEAQ. The CDR3 spans 13 residues. For the CDR3, the DNA is TGTGCCAGCAGCTTAGCGCAGAGGGGGCAAGCTTTCTTT. Its protein product is CASSLAQRGQAFF.

This chain uses TRBV7-9 with TRBJ2-2, with TRBD1 matching 10 bases. Germline V gives CDR1 SEHNR, CDR2 FQNEAQ (reference sequence). The CDR3 runs to 15 residues. After removal of 4 bases from V and 5 bases from J, the junction contained 4 bases not matched to a gene. The CDR3 reads CASSSTGGPTGELFF. CDR3 DNA sequence: TGTGCCAGCAGCTCGACAGGGGGCCCAACCGGGGAGCTGTTTTTT.

The chain joins TRBV6-1 to TRBJ2-2, with 9 bases fitting TRBD1. The length of the CDR3 is 15 residues. With V trimmed by 5 bases and J by 7 bases, 8 bases remained unmatched. Germline CDR1 and CDR2: MNHNS and SASEGT. The CDR3 loop reads CASSLRGQGVGELFF. The DNA of the CDR3 is TGTGCCAGCAGTCTACGGGGACAGGGAGTCGGGGAGCTGTTTTTT.